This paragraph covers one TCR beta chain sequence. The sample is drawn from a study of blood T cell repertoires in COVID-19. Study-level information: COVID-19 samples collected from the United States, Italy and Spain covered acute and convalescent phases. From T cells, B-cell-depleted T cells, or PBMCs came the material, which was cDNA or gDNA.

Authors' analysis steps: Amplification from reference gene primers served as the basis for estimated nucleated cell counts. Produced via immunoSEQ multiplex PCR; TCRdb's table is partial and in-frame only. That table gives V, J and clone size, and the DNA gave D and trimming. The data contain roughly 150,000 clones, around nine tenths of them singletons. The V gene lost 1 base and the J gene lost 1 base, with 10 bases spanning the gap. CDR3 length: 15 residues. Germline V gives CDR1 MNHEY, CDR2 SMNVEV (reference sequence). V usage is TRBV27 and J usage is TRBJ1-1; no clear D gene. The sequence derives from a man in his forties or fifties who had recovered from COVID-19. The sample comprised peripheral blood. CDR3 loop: CASSLLSAGNTEAFF. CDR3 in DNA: TGTGCCAGCAGTTTATTGTCTGCGGGGAACACTGAAGCTTTCTTT.